This note documents a single T cell receptor beta chain sequence. The CDR3 has 16 amino acids. Trimming took 4 bases from V and 1 from J; bases not matched to a gene: 5. Germline lookup yields CDR1 LNHDA and CDR2 SQIVND (reference sequence). This specimen belongs to a study of OX40 agonist ivuxolimab in advanced cancers. Clones were read by immunoSEQ multiplex PCR, and TCRdb kept only the in-frame ones, dropping some. The sample includes tens of thousands of clones, almost 90% seen only once; the top ten take approximately 0.76%. This sequence joins TRBV19 and TRBJ1-5, with 9 nucleotides matching TRBD1. This sequence originates from an adult with an advanced solid tumor such as melanoma, head and neck, liver or kidney cancer. Sample: CD4+ or CD8+ T cells sorted from blood, taken in a trial of the OX40 agonist ivuxolimab. Written as DNA, the CDR3 is TGTGCCAGTAGTACCTCCGGGACAGGGAGCAATCAGCCCCAGCATTTT. Protein product: CASSTSGTGSNQPQHF.